This passage covers 29 T cell receptor beta chains from one sample sequenced in a study of blood T cell repertoires in COVID-19. Measured with immunoSEQ multiplex PCR; TCRdb has only the in-frame clones, and not every one. Among about 330,000 clones listed, roughly 84% were seen once. Sequences were obtained from PBMCs or T cells enriched from blood (not recorded which). These receptors all stem from a woman in her twenties or thirties who had recovered from COVID-19.

The V call is TRBV29-1, the J call TRBJ2-3; unclear D gene. The V and J ends lost 5 bases and 2 bases respectively, with 11 bases between them. Germline V gives CDR1 SQVTM, CDR2 ANQGSEA. The CDR3 has 13 residues. CDR3 in amino acids: CSVHPRYTDTQYF. The CDR3 DNA follows: TGCAGCGTTCATCCGCGGTACACAGATACGCAGTATTTT.

The genes are TRBV3-1 (or the pseudogene TRBV3-2) and TRBJ2-3, with no clear D. The CDR3 contains 17 residues. Germline V gene lookup returns CDR1 LGHDT and CDR2 YNNKEL (reference sequence). Trimming removed 1 base at V and 4 bases at J, with 18 bases between. CDR3 coding DNA: TGTGCCAGCAGCCAAGTTGGTTGGAGCACGGTACCAGATACGCAGTATTTT. Translated: CASSQVGWSTVPDTQYF.

The V call is TRBV24-1, the J call TRBJ1-3, with D maybe TRBD1 (6 bases). CDR1 is KGHDR, CDR2 SFDVKD, per germline. The CDR3 is made up of 16 amino acids. V lost 3 bases to trimming and J lost 0 bases, with 11 bases between them. CDR3: CATSDRGGYSGNTIYF. In DNA, the CDR3 is TGTGCCACCAGTGATCGGGGGGGCTACTCTGGAAACACCATATATTTT.

The J gene is TRBJ2-1, the V gene TRBV2, with 8 bases lining up with TRBD2. CDR1 is SNHLY, CDR2 FYNNEI, per germline. Trimming cost V 2 bases and J 11 bases; bases outside gene matches: 5. The CDR3 covers 13 residues. The CDR3 region has the DNA TGTGCCAGCAGTGAATCCGGGGGGGCCAAGCAGTTCTTC. Amino acid sequence: CASSESGGAKQFF.

J is TRBJ1-2 and V is TRBV6-5; the match to TRBD1 covers 11 bases. Germline loops: CDR1 MNHEY, CDR2 SVGAGI. V trimming: 11 bases; J trimming: 5 bases; junction bases outside the gene matches: 10. The CDR3 is 14 residues long. CDR3 amino acids: CAASRDRGAYGYTF. The CDR3 nucleotides are TGTGCCGCCTCTCGGGACAGGGGGGCGTATGGCTACACCTTC.

The chain recombines TRBV4-2 with TRBJ2-3, with 8 bases identical to TRBD2. Per germline, CDR1 LGHNA and CDR2 YNFKEQ. CDR3 length: 17 amino acids. V was pared by 0 bases and J by 2 bases, with 7 bases of the junction left unmatched. CDR3 in amino acids: CASSQDIRGGNTDTQYF. In DNA, the CDR3 is TGTGCCAGCAGCCAAGACATCCGCGGGGGGAACACAGATACGCAGTATTTT.

The rearrangement uses TRBV5-4 and TRBJ2-5, with 8 bases fitting TRBD1. This CDR3 contains 15 residues. The germline CDR1 and CDR2 sequences are SGHNT and YYREEE (reference sequence). J gave up 5 bases and V 3 bases, and 9 bases lay outside the gene matches. The CDR3 DNA follows: TGTGCCAGCAGCTATCTTCCAGGGGGCGTGGAGACCCAGTACTTC. This translates into CASSYLPGGVETQYF.

The V gene is TRBV18, the J gene TRBJ1-3; 8 nucleotides match TRBD1. CDR3 length equals 19 residues. CDR1 is KGHSH and CDR2 is LQKENI in the germline V gene. Unmatched junction bases numbered 10, after V lost 0 bases and J lost 0 bases. The CDR3 loop reads CASSPPAGYGQGSGNTIYF. DNA of the CDR3: TGTGCCAGCTCACCACCTGCCGGCTATGGACAGGGCTCTGGAAACACCATATATTTT.

This chain joins TRBV5-4 and TRBJ2-5, with D possibly TRBD2 on 6 matching bases. V gave up 0 bases and J gave up 2 bases, with 11 bases separating them. Germline V gene data show CDR1 as SGHNT and CDR2 as YYREEE (reference sequence). CDR3 length equals 15 residues. CDR3 sequence reads: CASSLGAGRQETQYF. The CDR3 bases are TGTGCCAGCAGCTTGGGAGCAGGGAGGCAAGAGACCCAGTACTTC. The whole variable domain, filled in from reference TRBV5-4 and TRBJ2-5, reads ETGVTQSPTHLIKTRGQQVTLRCSSQSGHNTVSWYQQALGQGPQFIFQYYREEENGRGNFPPRFSGLQFPNYSSELNVNALELDDSALYLCASSLGAGRQETQYFGPGTRLLVL.

The V call is TRBV2, the J call TRBJ1-2; TRBD1 aligns across 9 bases. The CDR3 consists of 14 residues. CDR1 and CDR2 (germline): SNHLY, FYNNEI. J gave up 1 base and V 8 bases, and 5 bases lay outside the gene matches. In nucleotides, the CDR3 is TGTGCCAGCGGTTCGGGACAGGGTAACTATGGCTACACCTTC. It specifies CASGSGQGNYGYTF.

The chain links TRBV10-1 to TRBJ2-3; 9 nucleotides align to TRBD1. Germline V gene sequence: CDR1 WNHNN, CDR2 SYGVQD (reference sequence). The CDR3 sequence is 15 residues long. V was clipped by 3 bases and J by 5 bases; unmatched bases: 6. CDR3 DNA: TGCGCCAGCAGTGATGTAGGACAGGGGAAAGATACGCAGTATTTT. Its protein product is CASSDVGQGKDTQYF.

CDR3 loop: CASSIRVSGDSNQPQHF. For the CDR3, the DNA is TGTGCCAGTAGTATAAGGGTTTCAGGGGATAGCAATCAGCCCCAGCATTTT. The chain uses TRBV19 and TRBJ1-5; possible D gene TRBD1, 6 bases. The CDR3 is 17 amino acids. V was pared by 2 bases and J by 0 bases, with 14 bases between. Per the germline V gene, CDR1 is LNHDA and CDR2 is SQIVND (reference sequence).

The genes are TRBV18 and TRBJ2-1; 8 positions agree with TRBD1. Trimming removed 2 bases from V and 7 bases from J; junction bases left unmatched: 7. CDR1 KGHSH and CDR2 LQKENI come from the germline V gene. The CDR3 consists of 15 residues. The CDR3 sequence is CASSPRDRNKNEQFF. The CDR3 DNA reads as TGTGCCAGCTCACCAAGGGACAGGAACAAGAATGAGCAGTTCTTC.

This clone was found a few times. The chain recombines TRBV15 with TRBJ1-1, with 8 bases lining up with TRBD1. V was clipped by 1 base and J by 4 bases; unmatched bases: 5. The CDR3 loop spans 15 amino acids. CDR1 LNHNV and CDR2 YYDKDF come from the germline V gene (reference sequence). The CDR3 loop reads CATSRGDRKATEAFF. The CDR3 coding sequence is TGTGCCACCAGCAGAGGGGACAGGAAGGCCACTGAAGCTTTCTTT.

The V and J genes are TRBV6-5 and TRBJ1-1; no definite D call. V lost 2 bases and J 8 bases, leaving 9 bases between the germline ends. CDR3 length equals 12 residues. Germline values: CDR1 MNHEY, CDR2 SVGAGI. The CDR3 loop reads CASSYREVEAFF. The DNA for the CDR3 is TGTGCCAGCAGTTACAGGGAGGTGGAAGCTTTCTTT.

The chain couples TRBV4-1 to TRBJ1-6; 7 bases are shared with TRBD1. V shed 4 bases, J shed 6 bases, and the junction held 9 bases outside the gene matches. The CDR3 is made up of 16 amino acids. Germline lookup yields CDR1 MGHRA and CDR2 YSYEKL. CDR3 sequence: CASSLPPGQPNSPLHF. CDR3 in DNA: TGCGCCAGCAGCCTACCGCCGGGACAGCCTAATTCACCCCTCCACTTT.

This chain joins TRBV12-5 and TRBJ2-3; D unclear. The CDR3 runs to 14 residues. Germline lookup yields CDR1 LGHNT and CDR2 FRNRAP. The V gene lost 6 bases and the J gene lost 1 base, with 11 bases spanning the gap. The CDR3 coding sequence is TGTGCTAGTGGCCTCCCGAGTCGCACAGATACGCAGTATTTT. Its protein is CASGLPSRTDTQYF.

This chain joins TRBV30 and TRBJ1-1; a possible D gene is TRBD1 (5 bases). This CDR3 comprises 16 residues. With 0 bases removed from V and 4 bases from J, the gap between germline ends came to 18 bases. Germline V CDR1 and CDR2: GTSNPN, SVGIG (reference sequence). The CDR3 DNA is TGTGCCTGGAGTGTACGGGTTGGGGCCAGTGGCACTGAAGCTTTCTTT. The encoded protein is CAWSVRVGASGTEAFF.

The chain employs TRBV2 and TRBJ1-2, with 7 bases fitting TRBD1. The junction had 6 bases not matched to a gene; V was cut back by 4 bases and J by 7 bases. CDR3 length: 13 residues. CDR1 and CDR2 from the germline V gene are SNHLY and FYNNEI. DNA of the CDR3: TGTGCCAGCAGTGGACAGGGTCAAGGTGGCTACACCTTC. This codes for CASSGQGQGGYTF.

The chain has TRBV5-1 and TRBJ1-1, with a weak D call TRBD1 (6 bases). Between the trimmed V and J ends, which lost 0 bases and 3 bases, there was a span of 12 bases. The CDR3 sequence is 15 residues long. Germline-derived CDR1 and CDR2 are SGHRS and YFSETQ. Here the CDR3 DNA reads TGCGCCAGCAGCTTGGGGGGCCAGGGGCACACTGAAGCTTTCTTT. It specifies CASSLGGQGHTEAFF.

V gene TRBV7-9 combines with J gene TRBJ2-5; 9 bases fit TRBD1. Germline V gives CDR1 SEHNR, CDR2 FQNEAQ (reference sequence). After removal of 2 bases from V and 4 bases from J, the junction contained 5 bases not matched to a gene. The CDR3 runs 15 residues. In nucleotides, the CDR3 is TGTGCCAGCAGCTTAAACAGGGGGCGCGGAGAGACCCAGTACTTC. Amino acid sequence: CASSLNRGRGETQYF. Full variable domain (remainder filled in from reference TRBV7-9 and TRBJ2-5): DTGVSQNPRHKITKRGQNVTFRCDPISEHNRLYWYRQTLGQGPEFLTYFQNEAQLEKSRLLSDRFSAERPKGSFSTLEIQRTEQGDSAMYLCASSLNRGRGETQYFGPGTRLLVL.

The chain is built from TRBV30 and TRBJ1-4; the D gene is possibly TRBD1 (5 bases). The germline V gene has CDR1 GTSNPN and CDR2 SVGIG (reference sequence). V was clipped by 1 base and J by 8 bases, with 17 bases between them. The CDR3 has 15 amino acids. CDR3 DNA sequence: TGTGCCTGGAGTGGGGAGGGTAGGGGACGCGAAAAACTGTTTTTT. Translation gives CAWSGEGRGREKLFF.

J is TRBJ1-1 and V is TRBV27, with a possible D match to TRBD1 (6 bases). Germline V CDR1 and CDR2: MNHEY, SMNVEV (reference sequence). The ends were cut back, 4 bases at V and 3 bases at J, with 21 bases in the middle. This CDR3 region has 17 residues. CDR3 sequence reads: CASSSRGGVSSYTEAFF. CDR3 nucleotides: TGTGCCAGCAGTTCCCGGGGGGGCGTTAGTTCCTACACTGAAGCTTTCTTT.

The chain recombines TRBV5-1 with TRBJ2-1, with 7 positions matching TRBD1. CDR3 length equals 16 residues. V lost 0 bases to trimming and J lost 2 bases; unmatched junction nucleotides: 5. Germline loops: CDR1 SGHRS, CDR2 YFSETQ. In DNA, the CDR3 is TGCGCCAGCAGCTTGGAGACAGGGAACACCTACAATGAGCAGTTCTTC. As protein: CASSLETGNTYNEQFF.

The rearrangement uses TRBV20-1 and TRBJ2-1; TRBD1 matches at 8 bases. Trimming at V came to 6 bases and at J to 10 bases, leaving 5 bases not matched to a gene. The germline V gene has CDR1 DFQATT and CDR2 SNEGSKA (reference sequence). The CDR3 has 11 amino acids. The CDR3 DNA reads as TGCAGTGCCCCGGACAGGGCCGAGCAGTTCTTC. It yields the protein CSAPDRAEQFF.

A single count supports this clone. The chain has TRBV29-1 and TRBJ1-1, with 8 nucleotides matching TRBD1. Germline V gene lookup returns CDR1 SQVTM and CDR2 ANQGSEA. CDR3 length equals 14 residues. Unmatched junction bases numbered 7, after V lost 2 bases and J lost 5 bases. Here the CDR3 reads CSVELRTGWTEAFF. In DNA, the CDR3 is TGCAGCGTTGAACTCCGGACAGGGTGGACTGAAGCTTTCTTT.

This chain links TRBV11-3 with TRBJ2-5; 10 bases map to TRBD1. The CDR3 covers 16 residues. V shed 0 bases, J shed 7 bases, and the junction held 8 bases outside the gene matches. Germline CDR1 and CDR2: SGHNT and YENEEA. DNA for the CDR3: TGTGCCAGCAGCTTAGAGGGGACAGGGGCCGATAGGACCCAGTACTTC. This translates into CASSLEGTGADRTQYF.

A note on this clone: Within the sample, other DNA sequences also encode this same CDR3. This chain uses TRBV27 with TRBJ1-1; D call uncertain. Trimming left V 6 bases short and J 5 bases short, with 13 bases between. This CDR3 has 13 amino acids. In germline, CDR1 is MNHEY, CDR2 SMNVEV (reference sequence). The CDR3 here is CASSPRGSTEAFF. CDR3 coding DNA: TGTGCCAGCAGCCCGCGAGGAAGTACTGAAGCTTTCTTT.

The CDR3 reads CASSQDPPGRLHF. In DNA form, the CDR3 reads TGTGCCAGCAGCCAAGATCCTCCAGGGCGCCTCCACTTT. The chain couples TRBV3-1 (or the pseudogene TRBV3-2) to TRBJ1-6; a weak D match, TRBD1 (5 bases). The CDR3 length is 13 residues. Germline V gene sequence: CDR1 LGHDT, CDR2 YNNKEL (reference sequence). Trimming took off 0 bases at V and 15 bases at J, with 12 bases between the two ends.